What follows are 5 T cell receptor beta chains derived from one specimen sequenced in a study of blood T cell repertoires in COVID-19. The assay was immunoSEQ multiplex PCR, and TCRdb's table has in-frame clones only and misses some. The sample shows 150,000 to 200,000 clones, approximately 90% of them seen only once. Input material: peripheral blood. These receptors were collected from a human donor in a cohort sampled during active COVID-19.

The chain employs TRBV18 and TRBJ2-1, with TRBD2 matching 7 bases. The germline V gene has CDR1 KGHSH and CDR2 LQKENI. This CDR3 comprises 16 residues. J lost 4 bases, V lost 0 bases, and 6 bases had no gene match. The CDR3 is CASSPPLAEAYNEQFF. CDR3 in DNA: TGTGCCAGCTCACCACCCCTAGCGGAGGCGTACAATGAGCAGTTCTTC.

The chain carries TRBV7-7 and TRBJ2-5; the match to TRBD1 covers 10 bases. The CDR3 consists of 16 residues. V was pared by 5 bases and J by 4 bases, with 10 bases of the junction left unmatched. Germline loops: CDR1 SSHAT, CDR2 FNYEAQ (reference sequence). CDR3 in amino acids: CASSPSPRDRGETQYF. In nucleotides, the CDR3 is TGTGCCAGCAGCCCTTCCCCTCGGGACAGGGGAGAGACCCAGTACTTC.

V is TRBV4-1 and J is TRBJ2-3, with 10 positions matching TRBD2. V was clipped by 2 bases and J by 4 bases; unmatched bases: 9. This CDR3 contains 17 residues. Looked up from germline, CDR1 is MGHRA and CDR2 is YSYEKL. The CDR3 region has the DNA TGCGCCAGCAGCCAATTTCGTCTAGCGGGAGTCTCAGATACGCAGTATTTT. Translating it yields CASSQFRLAGVSDTQYF.

The chain has TRBV15 and TRBJ1-3; no clear D gene. Germline CDR1 is LNHNV and CDR2 is YYDKDF (reference sequence). The CDR3 has 14 amino acids. V dropped 8 bases and J dropped 1 base, with 12 bases sitting between them. This CDR3 is CATSASGSGNTIYF. CDR3 bases: TGTGCCACCTCTGCTTCGGGTTCTGGAAACACCATATATTTT.

A few counts support this clone. V usage is TRBV6-6 and J usage is TRBJ2-2; TRBD2 matches 7 bases. V was clipped by 2 bases and J by 5 bases; unmatched bases: 5. CDR3 length: 15 amino acids. The germline V gene encodes CDR1 MNHNY and CDR2 SVGAGI (reference sequence). CDR3 in DNA: TGTGCCAGCAGTTACGGGAGGGTAGCAACCGGGGAGCTGTTTTTT. Translation: CASSYGRVATGELFF.